The TCR beta chain described here comes from a study of T cells in localized non-small cell lung cancer (TCRdb year 2020). The study in broad terms: The study analyzed T cell repertoires of hundreds of early-stage NSCLC patients, comparing tumors and uninvolved tumor-adjacent lungs. All 230 or so NSCLC patients in the cohort were treatment-naive and had localized lung tumors that were resected. The mean age of the NSCLC patients was about 62 years, with 130 or so men and around 100 women.

This clone was picked up one time. It lacks a known antigen. No clone much larger than this one lies a single base away; base qualities are absent. At diagnosis, tumor, uninvolved tumor-adjacent lung and peripheral blood were collected and then preserved as a mix of FFPE and fresh-frozen material. For TCR repertoire profiling, blood samples were analyzed in the form of peripheral blood mononuclear cells. On the study overall, not on this receptor specifically: A median of 57 of the top 100 tumor clones turned up in the paired uninvolved adjacent lung, and 25 to 35 of those clones also ranked among the top 100 of that same adjacent lung. Higher blood T cell density associated with longer overall survival, while higher adjacent-lung clonality associated with shorter survival. Uninvolved tumor-adjacent lung showed the highest T cell clonality, higher than tumor, which suggests more focused antigenic responses in the uninvolved tumor-adjacent lung. Multi-region tumor sequencing was not performed, so intratumor heterogeneity could not be excluded. Because the study design was exploratory, TCR variables were selected using unadjusted p-values without false-discovery rate correction.

Inclusive of the bounding cysteine and phenylalanine, the CDR3 is 15 residues long. Solely the CDR3 DNA is kept, with 45 bases framed from the first base. V loses 1 base of germline sequence and J loses 2 bases, and the interval between the two ends is 11 bases. The germline V gene sets CDR1 to LGHNA and CDR2 to YSLEER. The immunoSEQ Assay was used to sequence TCR beta CDR3 regions from DNA. As for how the authors treated the data: To compute T cell density, TCR beta template counts were normalized to usable DNA, which was estimated by amplifying housekeeping genes. Richness was estimated with the preseqR package, extrapolating to 400,000 templates for PBMC samples and 120,000 templates for tissue samples. Clonality was defined as one minus Pielou's evenness. To identify tissue-enriched TCRs, differential abundance testing was run on productive amino-acid clonotypes with a minimum total count of 5 and an alpha of 0.1. The Jaccard Index and the Morisita Overlap Index were used to quantify repertoire overlap between compartments. GLIPH grouped TCR beta CDR3s together with public tetramer-defined viral CDR3s, and a viral motif had to include at least three viral sequences and also show V-gene enrichment. Sourced from immuneACCESS, this table was stored by TCRdb with only in-frame sequences that have V and J called. A share of the clones is absent; for the studies checked, an unresolved V gene accounts for under half, and the remainder has no known explanation. The V and J calls and clone size were taken over from that table, and D and trimming were inferred from the DNA. The sample contains around 54,000 clones, 86% of them found a single time. Approximately 20% of the sample comes from the top ten.

The receptor was isolated from a male donor older than 55 with stage III squamous cell lung carcinoma. The starting material was peripheral blood, obtained before any cancer treatment. Rearrangement joined TRBV4-3 to TRBJ1-2; the D gene is unclear. The bases read TGCGCCAGCAGCCAAGGGTGGGGTCCCAACTATGGCTACACCTTC. Its amino acids are CASSQGWGPNYGYTF.